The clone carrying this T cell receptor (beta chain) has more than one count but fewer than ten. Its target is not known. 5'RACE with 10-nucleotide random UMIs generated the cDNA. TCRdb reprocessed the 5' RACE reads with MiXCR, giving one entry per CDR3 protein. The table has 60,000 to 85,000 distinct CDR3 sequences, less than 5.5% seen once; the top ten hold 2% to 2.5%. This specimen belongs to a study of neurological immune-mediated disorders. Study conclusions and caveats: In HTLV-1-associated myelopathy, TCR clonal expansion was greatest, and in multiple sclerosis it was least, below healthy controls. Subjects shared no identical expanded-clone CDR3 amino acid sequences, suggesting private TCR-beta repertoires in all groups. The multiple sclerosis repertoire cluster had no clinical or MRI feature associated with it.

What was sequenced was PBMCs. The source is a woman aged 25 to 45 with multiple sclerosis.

The CDR3 here is CASSQGQGGQKLFF. CDR3 sequence (DNA): TGCGCCAGCAGCCAAGGACAGGGTGGCCAAAAACTGTTTTTT. The genes are TRBV5-1 and TRBJ1-4, with TRBD1 identical over 8 bases. This CDR3 region has 14 residues. The trim removed 4 bases at V and 9 bases at J, leaving 8 bases unmatched. CDR1 is SGHRS, CDR2 YFSETQ, per germline.